This section outlines one T cell receptor beta chain sequence together with its context. Its antigen is as yet unknown. The data originate from a study of vaccination and CD4 T cells after COVID-19. Once obtained from cultured CD4+ T cells, the DNA was sequenced using the Oncomine TCR Beta short-read assay. TCRdb used MiXCR to reprocess the PCR reads, holding one entry per CDR3 protein. The repertoire has 9,000 or so distinct CDR3 sequences, nearly 50% of them found once; the top ten carry approximately 25%. The length of the CDR3 is 14 residues. Trimming cost V 5 bases and J 0 bases, with 10 bases left between them. Germline loops: CDR1 MNHEY, CDR2 SVGEGT. Treatment noted: approximately 9-day PBMC culture with coronavirus spike peptide pools or control peptides (ViraFEST assay). Unexposed donor CD4+ T cells predated the COVID-19 pandemic, collected 2011-2018.

Sequencing used CD4+ T cells from blood, cultured in vitro. The chain recombines TRBV6-2 or TRBV6-3 with TRBJ1-1; D might be TRBD1 (5 bases). The receptor's source is a human donor in good health. This CDR3 is CASSIGTVNTEAFF. The CDR3 DNA follows: TGTGCCAGCAGTATCGGGACCGTGAACACTGAAGCTTTCTTT.